This T cell receptor beta chain was found in a study of prognosis after radiotherapy for stage I lung cancer. Across the whole study: Of the enrolled patients, around 14 had newly diagnosed primary stage I lung tumors, while roughly 5 had oligometastatic NSCLC following surgical resection of the primary tumor. Aged roughly 53 to 85 years, with a median of around 74 years, the patients were about a dozen men and 6 women.

General study results and limits: Clone counts measured for unique TCRs fell after stereotactic body radiation therapy, median roughly 9,300 versus 7,200.

The genomic DNA TCR beta CDR3 region underwent two rounds of multiplex PCR. During first-round PCR, primers specific to each TRBV and TRBJ gene were used. TCRdb used MiXCR to reprocess the multiplex PCR reads, holding one entry per CDR3 protein. Seen here are about 59,000 distinct CDR3 sequences, more than 25% observed once, and the top ten hold about 7.5%. Each of two time points yielded six milliliters of peripheral venous blood. This clonotype was detected many times. Its antigen is unknown. Germline CDR1 and CDR2: SGHNT and YENEEA. V lost 5 bases and J lost 2; bases outside the gene matches: 6. The CDR3 loop spans 15 amino acids.

Sequences were derived from PBMCs, sampled before or after stereotactic body radiation therapy (not recorded which). The clonotype was recovered from a donor at least 50 years old with non-small cell lung cancer. J is TRBJ2-3 and V is TRBV11-3; TRBD1 aligns across 8 bases. Here the CDR3 DNA reads TGTGCCAGCAGCACTTCAGGGGGCACCACAGATACGCAGTATTTT. Protein: CASSTSGGTTDTQYF. The whole variable domain, filled in from reference TRBV11-3 and TRBJ2-3, reads EAGVVQSPRYKIIEKKQPVAFWCNPISGHNTLYWYLQNLGQGPELLIRYENEEAVDDSQLPKDRFSAERLKGVDSTLKIQPAELGDSAVYLCASSTSGGTTDTQYFGPGTRLTVL.